Presented here are 32 T cell receptor beta chains from one specimen sequenced in a study of STAT5B mutations in CD4+ large granular lymphocyte leukemia. Data came from immunoSEQ multiplex PCR; TCRdb stores just in-frame clones and leaves some out. In the table there are about 32,000 clones, around two thirds of which are singletons. The sequencing sample was made of CD4+ T cells from blood buffy coats. Every receptor here comes from a human donor in good health.

This clone occurred a few times. The chain joins TRBV7-9 to TRBJ2-5; 10 positions agree with TRBD2. The CDR3 has 15 residues. Germline V gene lookup returns CDR1 SEHNR and CDR2 FQNEAQ (reference sequence). Trimming took 1 base from V and 5 from J; bases not matched to a gene: 4. The CDR3 reads CASSLEAGGRETQYF. CDR3 DNA sequence: TGTGCCAGCAGCTTAGAAGCGGGGGGGCGGGAGACCCAGTACTTC. Combining the CDR3 with reference TRBV7-9 and TRBJ2-5 gives the whole variable domain DTGVSQNPRHKITKRGQNVTFRCDPISEHNRLYWYRQTLGQGPEFLTYFQNEAQLEKSRLLSDRFSAERPKGSFSTLEIQRTEQGDSAMYLCASSLEAGGRETQYFGPGTRLLVL.

The chain is built from TRBV10-3 and TRBJ2-1; D might be TRBD1 or TRBD2, each matching 5 bases. In germline, CDR1 is ENHRY, CDR2 SYGVKD. V was clipped by 6 bases and J by 4 bases, with 13 bases between them. This CDR3 spans 14 amino acids. CDR3 residues: CAIRPGRDYNEQFF. The CDR3 region has the DNA TGTGCCATCAGGCCGGGACGGGATTACAATGAGCAGTTCTTC.

The V gene is TRBV5-6, the J gene TRBJ1-2; D not resolved. CDR3 size: 13 residues. Between the trimmed V and J ends, which lost 6 bases and 4 bases, there was a span of 13 bases. Germline V lookup: CDR1 SGHDT, CDR2 YYEEEE. The chain's CDR3 is CASNPAGPYGYTF. The CDR3 bases are TGTGCCAGCAACCCCGCCGGACCCTATGGCTACACCTTC.

The rearrangement links TRBV7-9 to TRBJ2-5; 7 nucleotides match TRBD1. The closer fit of TRBJ2-7 to the DNA end suggests the J call may be wrong. CDR3 length: 15 residues. Germline V gene data show CDR1 as SEHNR and CDR2 as FQNEAQ (reference sequence). CDR3 bases: TGTGCCAGCAGGTTTCAAGGGGGCGCAGGAGGCGAGCAGTACTTC. It codes for CASRFQGGAGGEQYF.

As to this clone: Its ends do not fully match the called genes, so a read error is possible. This rearrangement joins TRBV7-7 to TRBJ2-2; D is uncertain. The CDR3 has 15 residues. Germline values: CDR1 SSHAT, CDR2 FNYEAQ (reference sequence). The CDR3 region has the DNA TGTGCTAGCAGCCTCGACGGCGCGAACACCGGGGAGCTGTTTTTT. Protein sequence: CASSLDGANTGELFF.

The chain combines TRBV28 with TRBJ2-3; 8 positions match TRBD2. The CDR3 has 15 amino acids. Germline CDR1 and CDR2: MDHEN and SYDVKM. The junction had 10 bases not matched to a gene; V was cut back by 6 bases and J by 5 bases. The CDR3 nucleotides are TGTGCCAGCAGCCCCGGGGGGGCCGGAGTAGATACGCAGTATTTT. Amino acid sequence: CASSPGGAGVDTQYF.

J is TRBJ1-4 and V is TRBV5-1, with 7 nucleotides matching TRBD1. V lost 5 bases and J lost 5; bases outside the gene matches: 6. Germline CDR1 reads SGHRS; CDR2 reads YFSETQ. The CDR3 is 14 amino acids. The CDR3 reads CASRPGGTNEKLFF. In nucleotides, the CDR3 is TGCGCCAGCAGACCAGGGGGTACAAATGAAAAACTGTTTTTT.

The V and J genes are TRBV10-3 and TRBJ1-4, with 10 bases identical to TRBD1. This CDR3 comprises 15 residues. Trimming took 6 bases from V and 7 from J; bases not matched to a gene: 8. The germline V gene has CDR1 ENHRY and CDR2 SYGVKD. The CDR3 sequence is CAISATGGSGEKLFF. CDR3 nucleotides: TGTGCCATCAGCGCGACAGGGGGCAGCGGTGAAAAACTGTTTTTT.

In nucleotides, the CDR3 is TGTGCCAGCAGCTTGGATTCTGCGGGGGGGTCCCGGGAGACCCAGTACTTC. This encodes CASSLDSAGGSRETQYF. The chain links TRBV7-2 to TRBJ2-5; 9 bases match TRBD2. The CDR3 extends over 17 amino acids. V lost 3 bases and J lost 5; bases outside the gene matches: 13. Germline CDR1 is SGHTA and CDR2 is FQGNSA. Filled out from reference TRBV7-2 and TRBJ2-5, the complete variable domain reads GAGVSQSPSNKVTEKGKDVELRCDPISGHTALYWYRQSLGQGLEFLIYFQGNSAPDKSGLPSDRFSAERTGGSVSTLTIQRTQQEDSAVYLCASSLDSAGGSRETQYFGPGTRLLVL.

The chain uses TRBV27 and TRBJ2-4; the D gene is possibly TRBD1 (6 bases). The V gene's germline CDR1 is MNHEY and CDR2 SMNVEV (reference sequence). This CDR3 is 16 amino acids long. The ends were cut back, 0 bases at V and 5 bases at J, with 14 bases in the middle. The CDR3 bases are TGTGCCAGCAGTTTATCCTTTACAGGGTTTGAAAACATTCAGTACTTC. Encoded protein: CASSLSFTGFENIQYF.

The chain carries TRBV28 and TRBJ2-7; 9 bases align to TRBD1. CDR1 is MDHEN and CDR2 is SYDVKM in the germline V gene. V trimming: 4 bases; J trimming: 3 bases; junction bases outside the gene matches: 4. The CDR3 has 14 residues. For the CDR3, the DNA is TGTGCCAGCAGTTACCGGGACAGGGACTACGAGCAGTACTTC. Its protein is CASSYRDRDYEQYF.

This clone appeared a single time. J is TRBJ1-5 and V is TRBV5-1; a weak D match, TRBD1 (6 bases). Trimming removed 0 bases at V and 1 base at J, with 11 bases between. CDR1 and CDR2 from the germline V gene are SGHRS and YFSETQ. The CDR3 spans 16 residues. The CDR3 sequence is CASSLEGGTSNQPQHF. The CDR3, as DNA: TGCGCCAGCAGCTTGGAGGGGGGCACGAGCAATCAGCCCCAGCATTTT.

The chain uses TRBV5-1 and TRBJ2-3, with 7 bases lining up with TRBD2. The CDR3 totals 14 residues. Germline CDR1 reads SGHRS; CDR2 reads YFSETQ. V shed 3 bases, J shed 3 bases, and the junction held 4 bases outside the gene matches. The CDR3 region has the DNA TGCGCCAGCAGCTGGGGGGGAAGGACAGATACGCAGTATTTT. Residues: CASSWGGRTDTQYF.

The V call is TRBV30, the J call TRBJ1-1, with a weak D call TRBD1 (5 bases). The V end was cut by 2 bases, the J end by 2 bases, with 12 bases between. Germline V gene sequence: CDR1 GTSNPN, CDR2 SVGIG (reference sequence). There are 14 residues in the CDR3. CDR3 residues: CAWSLRGPNTEAFF. The CDR3 DNA is TGTGCCTGGAGTTTAAGGGGCCCCAACACTGAAGCTTTCTTT.

The chain recombines TRBV29-1 with TRBJ2-7, with 8 bases matching TRBD1. The CDR3 totals 15 residues. V was pared by 5 bases and J by 0 bases, with 9 bases of the junction left unmatched. Germline CDR1 SQVTM, CDR2 ANQGSEA. Written as DNA, the CDR3 is TGCAGCGTTCGGGTCGGAACAGGGGGCTCCTACGAGCAGTACTTC. Translation gives CSVRVGTGGSYEQYF.

The chain employs TRBV10-3 and TRBJ2-3; 12 nucleotides agree with TRBD2. V shed 6 bases and J 4 bases; nucleotides not matched to a gene: 5. Per the germline V gene, CDR1 is ENHRY and CDR2 is SYGVKD. This CDR3 is built from 15 residues. The CDR3 region has the DNA TGTGCCATCAGAAAGACTAGCGGGGGCCCAGATACGCAGTATTTT. This encodes CAIRKTSGGPDTQYF.

In its sample, this clone was seen a few times. This rearrangement joins TRBV4-1 to TRBJ1-5, with TRBD1 matching over 9 bases. The germline V gene encodes CDR1 MGHRA and CDR2 YSYEKL. The CDR3 length is 17 residues. The V and J ends lost 0 bases and 7 bases, in that order; junction bases with no gene match: 10. The CDR3 loop reads CASSQEVTGGVGQPQHF. In DNA form, the CDR3 reads TGCGCCAGCAGCCAAGAGGTGACAGGGGGAGTTGGACAGCCCCAGCATTTT.

The V and J genes are TRBV2 and TRBJ1-3; D is undetermined. Germline V lookup: CDR1 SNHLY, CDR2 FYNNEI. The CDR3 contains 13 residues. Trimming left V 5 bases short and J 4 bases short, with 9 bases between. The CDR3 nucleotides are TGTGCCAGCAGTCGAGGACCCGGAAACACCATATATTTT. Its protein product is CASSRGPGNTIYF.

The gene calls are TRBV6-6 and TRBJ2-1; D gene ambiguous. V was shortened by 5 bases and J by 0 bases, with 5 bases between the two germline ends. There are 13 residues in the CDR3. CDR1 and CDR2 (germline): MNHNY, SVGAGI (reference sequence). Here the CDR3 reads CASSTSSYNEQFF. The CDR3 nucleotides read TGTGCCAGCAGTACGAGCTCCTACAATGAGCAGTTCTTC.

This clone showed up just a few times. The rearrangement uses TRBV6-4 and TRBJ1-5, with TRBD1 matching over 12 bases. V trimming: 0 bases; J trimming: 0 bases; junction bases outside the gene matches: 9. Germline CDR1 MRHNA, CDR2 SNTAGT. CDR3 length: 20 amino acids. The CDR3 nucleotides are TGTGCCAGCAGTGACTCGAGAGGGACAGGGGGCAAGTTTAGCAATCAGCCCCAGCATTTT. Its translation is CASSDSRGTGGKFSNQPQHF.

The chain links TRBV2 to TRBJ1-1; a possible D gene is TRBD1 (5 bases). The germline CDR1 and CDR2 sequences are SNHLY and FYNNEI. CDR3 length: 14 amino acids. V gave up 6 bases and J gave up 10 bases, with 21 bases separating them. CDR3 DNA sequence: TGTGCCAGCAGCGCCGAGGGACCGCCGTTCGGAGCTTTCTTT. Translated: CASSAEGPPFGAFF.

This sequence joins TRBV29-1 and TRBJ2-1, with 14 bases identical to TRBD2. The V gene end was trimmed by 6 bases and the J gene end by 6 bases; junction bases not matched to a gene: 7. CDR1 is SQVTM, CDR2 ANQGSEA, per germline. The CDR3 totals 15 residues. CDR3 DNA: TGCAGCGTCGGACAGGGACTAGCGGGAGTCAATGAGCAGTTCTTC. It is translated as CSVGQGLAGVNEQFF.

This chain connects TRBV7-2 to TRBJ1-1, with D possibly TRBD1 on 5 matching bases. Looked up from germline, CDR1 is SGHTA and CDR2 is FQGNSA. Trimming shortened V by 5 bases and J by 8 bases, and 15 bases separated the two germline ends. This CDR3 has 13 residues. CDR3 sequence: CASSPQGFDEAFF. The DNA of the CDR3 is TGTGCCAGCAGCCCTCAGGGCTTCGACGAAGCTTTCTTT.

The J gene is TRBJ2-5, the V gene TRBV28; 8 bases fit TRBD1. The CDR3 is 16 amino acids. Germline V CDR1 and CDR2: MDHEN, SYDVKM. V trimming: 3 bases; J trimming: 0 bases; junction bases outside the gene matches: 6. The CDR3 nucleotides read TGTGCCAGCAGTTTCACGGGACAGGCGAACCAAGAGACCCAGTACTTC. Its protein is CASSFTGQANQETQYF.

J is TRBJ2-1 and V is TRBV5-1; the match to TRBD1 covers 7 bases. Trimming at V came to 0 bases and at J to 3 bases, leaving 6 bases not matched to a gene. Looked up from germline, CDR1 is SGHRS and CDR2 is YFSETQ. CDR3 length equals 16 residues. As DNA, the CDR3 is TGCGCCAGCAGCTTGGACGCGACAGGGAACTACAATGAGCAGTTCTTC. This translates into CASSLDATGNYNEQFF. Supplemented by reference TRBV5-1 and TRBJ2-1, the full variable domain reads KAGVTQTPRYLIKTRGQQVTLSCSPISGHRSVSWYQQTPGQGLQFLFEYFSETQRNKGNFPGRFSGRQFSNSRSEMNVSTLELGDSALYLCASSLDATGNYNEQFFGPGTRLTVL.

The rearrangement links TRBV7-9 to TRBJ2-5; D not resolved. Germline V CDR1 and CDR2: SEHNR, FQNEAQ (reference sequence). Trimming stripped 4 bases from V and 11 bases from J, with 23 bases between. CDR3 length: 15 residues. CDR3 nucleotides: TGTGCCAGCAGCTCATCCCCGGTGTCCCACACGGAGCAGTACTTC. It specifies CASSSSPVSHTEQYF.

This clone was observed a handful of times. The V call is TRBV19, the J call TRBJ1-5; D unclear. Germline V gives CDR1 LNHDA, CDR2 SQIVND (reference sequence). The V gene lost 5 bases and the J gene lost 5 bases, with 7 bases spanning the gap. The CDR3 is 12 amino acids. The CDR3 protein is CASSLGYQPQHF. The CDR3 DNA is TGTGCCAGTAGTTTGGGATATCAGCCCCAGCATTTT. Using reference TRBV19 and TRBJ1-5 for the parts outside the CDR3, the full variable domain is DGGITQSPKYLFRKEGQNVTLSCEQNLNHDAMYWYRQDPGQGLRLIYYSQIVNDFQKGDIAEGYSVSREKKESFPLTVTSAQKNPTAFYLCASSLGYQPQHFGDGTRLSIL.

The chain links TRBV2 to TRBJ2-7, with 10 bases lining up with TRBD2. CDR1 and CDR2 from the germline V gene are SNHLY and FYNNEI. This CDR3 region has 13 residues. The J segment lost 2 bases and the V segment lost 6 bases, leaving 1 base of the junction unmatched. CDR3 amino acids: CASRLAGTYEQYF. The CDR3 bases are TGTGCCAGCAGACTAGCGGGGACCTACGAGCAGTACTTC. The full variable domain, rest sourced from reference TRBV2 and TRBJ2-7, is EPEVTQTPSHQVTQMGQEVILRCVPISNHLYFYWYRQILGQKVEFLVSFYNNEISEKSEIFDDQFSVERPDGSNFTLKIRSTKLEDSAMYFCASRLAGTYEQYFGPGTRLTVT.

DNA for the CDR3: TGTGCCAGCAGCCCAGACCTGTTTTCACAGCCTGGAAACACCATATATTTT. Its translation is CASSPDLFSQPGNTIYF. J is TRBJ1-3 and V is TRBV13, with D uncertain. In germline, CDR1 is PRHDT, CDR2 FYEKMQ (reference sequence). The CDR3 totals 17 residues. Trimming took 5 bases from V and 2 from J, leaving 19 bases between them. Full variable domain (rest looked up from reference TRBV13 and TRBJ1-3): AAGVIQSPRHLIKEKRETATLKCYPIPRHDTVYWYQQGPGQDPQFLISFYEKMQSDKGSIPDRFSAQQFSDYHSELNMSSLELGDSALYFCASSPDLFSQPGNTIYFGEGSWLTVV.

V gene TRBV6-6 combines with J gene TRBJ2-2; tentatively, D is TRBD1 (5 bases). V was clipped by 6 bases and J by 4 bases, with 18 bases between them. Germline-derived CDR1 and CDR2 are MNHNY and SVGAGI (reference sequence). This CDR3 has 16 amino acids. The CDR3 region is CASSPRVGAGTGELFF. CDR3 nucleotides: TGTGCCAGCAGCCCACGGGTTGGGGCCGGCACCGGGGAGCTGTTTTTT.

The chain links TRBV1 to TRBJ2-7; TRBD2, the table's D call, lacks a check against the DNA. TRBV1 is a documented pseudogene. CDR3 length equals 11 residues. The CDR3 spells CTSSLGTRQYF. CDR3 coding DNA: TGCACCAGCAGCCTCGGGACTAGGCAGTACTTC.

The J gene is TRBJ2-7, the V gene TRBV29-1; 8 bases match TRBD1. Unmatched junction bases numbered 5, after V lost 2 bases and J lost 5 bases. Germline lookup yields CDR1 SQVTM and CDR2 ANQGSEA. This CDR3 contains 13 residues. This CDR3 reads CSVEKGTGDEQYF. As DNA, the CDR3 is TGCAGCGTTGAAAAAGGGACAGGAGACGAGCAGTACTTC.